This T cell receptor beta chain was identified in a study of cytomegalovirus exposure and HLA in healthy donors (dated by TCRdb to 2015 to 2018). About the study as a whole: According to an earlier analysis of a few hundred of the donors, 200 million or so T cells yielded 95 million to 140 million unique TCR beta sequences and 276 Gb of sequence data. All discovery cohort repertoires had been generated using a single sequencing platform. Of the roughly 400 genotyped donors, 81% were placed in the genetic ancestry cluster associated with self-reported Caucasian donors. A separate validation cohort of roughly 110 different subjects was used in addition to the roughly 640-subject first cohort. Rather than using new phenotypic data, the later analysis identified candidate immune exposures from TCR beta sequences and from how often those sequences occurred across donors. Among some 410 genotyped donors of the cohort, an average of around 240,000 unique TCR beta nucleotide sequences were sequenced per donor, roughly 18% of them non-productive. Genome-wide SNP genotypes for about 65% of the 666 donors were used in a later genetic analysis, which treated that subset as a discovery cohort. The T cell repertoires of 666 subjects were profiled by immunosequencing and related to cytomegalovirus serostatus. In a later analysis, previously published TCR beta repertoires from hundreds of donors were re-analyzed and high-resolution HLA genotyping was added so that TCR occurrence patterns could be studied. Donor age, sex, ethnicity and CMV serostatus were compiled together with the repertoire data. Typing coverage varied by locus: roughly 620-640 donors for A, B, C, DRB1 and DQB1; approximately 500 for DQA1; about 590 for DPA1; approximately 470 for DPB1. To decide whether each TCR beta V gene segment behaved as functional or pseudogenic, an earlier analysis of some 570 of the donors relied on high-throughput TCR beta sequencing. High-throughput TCR immunosequencing, statistical association of individual TCRs with disease status, and machine learning were combined to predict cytomegalovirus infection status. The study was designed to test whether signatures of past pathogen exposure could be identified by cataloging public T cell receptors. Several DR-DQ haplotypes were handled as single units for association and clustering because linkage in the cohort was strong. Both class I and class II loci were covered by HLA typing, at four-digit resolution. An early release that covered 640 HLA-typed donors contained approximately 320 gigabases of sequencing data and around 85 million unique TCR sequences. Overall results and qualifications from the work: Approximately 18 rarely observed V segments, including chromosome 9 orphons, were excluded from the earlier analysis of a few hundred of the donors because counts were too low. Cytomegalovirus status was reported to be diagnosed by the classifier with high specificity and sensitivity in both the original and validation cohorts. A group of highly shared sequence variants was considered likely to be a technical artifact of the sequencing pipeline. According to the authors, the approach could potentially be generalized to other disease states and immunological phenotypes. In a later analysis, most CMV-associated TCR beta chains were found to appear HLA-restricted, with HLA associations seemingly driven largely by CMV exposure. A later analysis reported that several top co-occurrence clusters appeared linked to parvovirus B19, influenza, CMV and Epstein-Barr virus. In this cohort, only TCR beta chains were sequenced, and detectable features were limited by the absence of alpha or paired-chain data. Strong co-occurrence of HLA alleles, especially DR and DQ, made assigning TCR associations to individual alleles difficult. Roughly uniform sequencing depth across donors was assumed in presence/absence analyses, although this assumption may not hold. A few of the identified cytomegalovirus-associated TCR beta chains were confirmed in vitro to be specific for cytomegalovirus antigens. The study listed 150 to 200 TCR beta chains as associated with cytomegalovirus. Correlated functional status among segregating V segments might be attributable to linkage disequilibrium, but an unknown experimental factor could not be ruled out. In a later analysis, HLA-associated TCR beta chains were found to be more clonally expanded and to have lower generation probabilities than equally common non-associated chains. Some IMGT-functional V segments, including TRBV6-2 and TRBV6-3, could not be told apart with the 87-base-pair reads, so those segments were excluded. A further reported finding was that TCR beta sequences accurately predicted the HLA-A and HLA-B alleles for most subjects in the first cohort. In an earlier analysis of about 600 of the donors, most TCR beta V segments appeared in productive rearrangements about 90% or about 30% of the time, broadly matching IMGT annotations. For the cohort, immune exposure information was limited to CMV serostatus. Because HLA typing was missing for some donors at each locus, association tests included only the typed subset. Across donors, most TCR sequences were observed very rarely, whereas some public TCRs were present in many individuals. In a later analysis, TCR association rates were found to vary across HLA loci, with the most associated TCRs seen for DRB1 alleles and the fewest for HLA-C alleles. In a later genetic analysis, a missense DCLRE1C variant was associated with V-gene and J-gene trimming of TCR beta chains, and the association was replicated in an independent cohort. In a later genetic analysis, fewer N-insertions in productive TCRs were reported among donors in an Asian-associated ancestry cluster than the roughly 710-donor mean. Specific HLA alleles were associated with roughly 17,000 TCR beta sequences at a false discovery rate of 0.05 in a later analysis.

The library was prepared using the immunoSEQ multiplex PCR assay. The multiplex PCR relied on a mix of 60 forward primers for TCR Vbeta segments and 13 reverse primers for TCR Jbeta segments. A multiplex PCR assay on genomic DNA amplified the CDR3 region of rearranged TCR beta genes. Amplified TCR beta libraries were sequenced as 87-base-pair reads on the Illumina HiSeq System. The published analysis was carried out like this. A later analysis tallied around 80 million unique TCR beta chains across the approximately 670 repertoires, and about 12 million of those chains were shared by two or more donors. A nearest-neighbor algorithm error-corrected the raw reads and collapsed the reads into unique sequences, merging closely related sequences to remove PCR and sequencing errors. To assign V, D and J gene segments, CDR3 sequences were aligned to IMGT reference sequences. Each retained sequence needed at least a six-nucleotide match to both a V gene segment and a J gene segment. Rearrangements were classified as productive when the CDR3 lacked stop codons and remained in frame with V and J, and all other rearrangements were classified as non-productive. CDR3 was defined by IMGT convention, running from the second conserved V-encoded cysteine to the conserved J-encoded phenylalanine. In an earlier analysis of 587 of the donors, sequences lacking an unambiguous match to a single V gene segment were excluded. An earlier analysis of fewer than 650 of the donors classified V segments as functional when productive rearrangements were above 56.7% and as segregating when the standard deviation between donors was above 5%. A statistical classification framework was built for diagnosing cytomegalovirus status from the catalog of TCR beta chain sequences. V and J gene assignment, in a later analysis, came from comparing TCR nucleotide sequences with IMGT/GENE-DB human TR gene sequences. The TCRdist pipeline was used in a later analysis to assign CDR3 sequences and most-parsimonious VDJ recombination scenarios. In a later analysis, each TCR beta chain was defined by its CDR3 amino acid sequence together with its V-gene family, and reads lacking a unique V-gene family were excluded. To address suspected cross-contamination and a sequencing artifact, a later analysis removed a few hundred highly shared, low-generation-probability nucleotide sequences. A later analysis calculated a clonal expansion index for each public chain from normalized within-repertoire ranks of inferred template counts. A later analysis computed generation probabilities with a VDJ recombination model fitted to out-of-frame rearrangements, and checked the results against IGoR. A later analysis scored TCR-TCR, TCR-HLA and TCR-CMV co-occurrence with hypergeometric tests, applying a repertoire-size bias correction to TCR pairs. A later analysis estimated false discovery rates by permuting HLA or CMV assignments 20 times. A later analysis grouped co-occurring TCRs with DBSCAN, adding TCRdist sequence similarity when clustering within HLA-allele-positive subsets. For co-occurrence clustering, repertoires with fewer than 30,000 or more than 120,000 public chains were excluded, along with several repertoires with anomalous nucleotide sharing. This immuneACCESS table, as held by TCRdb, lists in-frame sequences with V and J called but not all clones. Of the missing ones, under half trace to an unresolved V gene in checked studies; the others have no known cause. That table supplies the V and J calls and clone size; D and trimming were determined from the DNA. Within this sample are 150,000 to 200,000 clones, with about 81% of them counted one time only. Together, the top ten hold 1.5% to 2% of the sample.

The cohort consisted of more than 650 healthy bone marrow donors. Cohort members were all nominally healthy when sampled, although unrecorded immune exposures were likely present. The donor was CMV seronegative and belonged to the group of under 400 seronegative cohort members. A peripheral blood sample was provided by each donor, and peripheral blood mononuclear cells were used for TCR beta sequencing. The Qiagen DNeasy Blood Extraction Kit was used to extract genomic DNA from the blood cell samples. Including cysteine and phenylalanine, the CDR3 has 14 amino acids. Just CDR3 DNA is preserved here, 42 bases in frame from base 1. Sequences MNHNS (CDR1) and SASEGT (CDR2) are obtained from the germline V gene. Points on this clone: Its antigen is not yet known. No much larger clone is present one base from it, and per-base qualities are unavailable.

This clonotype was sampled from a woman aged 18 to 35 in good health and CMV-seronegative. The chain is assembled from TRBV6-1 and TRBJ2-5, and TRBD1 aligns with 9 junction nucleotides. The DNA end is a closer match to TRBJ2-7, so the J assignment may be wrong. Input material: PBMCs. The DNA is TGTGCCAGCAGTGAAGCGACAGGGGGCTACGAGCAGTACTTC. Translated, it gives CASSEATGGYEQYF.